This T cell receptor beta chain was sequenced for a study of shared clonotypes between healthy human individuals. For the study at large: The composition of the donors was two women and three men aged 18 to 49.

On this clone itself: Its antigen is still unknown.

Regarding the study as a whole: It was observed that about 5% of naive CD4 clonotypes were shared across a handful of donors. Non-shared clonotypes had lower generation probabilities than clonotypes shared by all four sorted-subset donors.

The CDR3 has 13 amino acids. Deletions cut 2 bases from V and 4 bases from J, with 8 bases between. Looked up from germline, CDR1 is MNHEY and CDR2 is SVGAGI. Each replicate PCR on the sorted subsets used 150 to 200 ng DNA (roughly 32,000 T cell genomes). The table came from immunoSEQ multiplex PCR; TCRdb's copy has only in-frame clones and leaves some out. The sample lists around 1,100,000 clones, 70% to 80% occurring once. The chain combines TRBV6-5 with TRBJ1-2; D possibly corresponds to TRBD1 (5 bases). The clonotype originates from a young man in good health. Some clones in this sample may be carry-over from other donors' samples. The sequenced sample was memory CD4+ T cells from PBMCs. As for subset: CD45RA-negative fraction. CDR3 in amino acids: CASSYPDSYGYTF. The DNA of the CDR3 is TGTGCCAGCAGTTACCCAGACAGCTATGGCTACACCTTC.